This passage covers 13 T cell receptor beta chains from one sample sequenced in a study of blood T cell repertoires in COVID-19. The protocol was immunoSEQ multiplex PCR, while the TCRdb copy is restricted to in-frame clones and leaves out a portion. The sample yields fewer than 350,000 clones, 88% seen once. Sequencing input: PBMCs or T cells enriched from blood (not recorded which). The receptor set was obtained from a woman aged 55-70 years in a cohort exposed to, infected with or recovered from COVID-19 (not recorded which).

There are a few counts of this clone. The chain couples TRBV5-8 to TRBJ2-7, with 9 bases identical to TRBD1. CDR1 is SGHTS and CDR2 is YDEGEE in the germline V gene. The ends lost 4 bases at V and 7 bases at J; junction bases unmatched: 9. CDR3 length equals 14 residues. Written as DNA, the CDR3 is TGTGCCAGCAGCAAAAAACAGGGGGCGCGGGAGCAGTACTTC. Amino acid sequence: CASSKKQGAREQYF.

The chain couples TRBV5-1 to TRBJ2-5; TRBD1 might be the D (6 bases). Trimming shortened V by 4 bases and J by 2 bases, and 15 bases separated the two germline ends. CDR1 is SGHRS, CDR2 YFSETQ, per germline. This CDR3 comprises 15 residues. The CDR3 bases are TGCGCCAGCAGCACGTACCAGGGGAGTCAAGAGACCCAGTACTTC. As protein: CASSTYQGSQETQYF.

The CDR3 loop reads CSAIRGGELFF. CDR3 DNA sequence: TGCAGTGCTATTCGGGGCGGGGAGCTGTTTTTT. The genes are TRBV20-1 and TRBJ2-2, with D perhaps TRBD2 (5 bases). Germline CDR1 is DFQATT and CDR2 is SNEGSKA (reference sequence). The V end lost 4 bases, the J end lost 7 bases, and 7 bases lay between the germline ends. The CDR3 length is 11 residues.

This chain connects TRBV9 to TRBJ2-7, with 9 bases lining up with TRBD2. The CDR3 runs to 13 residues. V gave up 7 bases and J gave up 3 bases; unmatched junction bases: 5. Germline V gives CDR1 SGDLS, CDR2 YYNGEE. This CDR3 reads CASSASGVYEQYF. Here the CDR3 DNA reads TGTGCCAGCTCGGCTAGCGGGGTCTACGAGCAGTACTTC.

V gene TRBV7-3 combines with J gene TRBJ2-2; TRBD1 agrees at 8 bases. Trimming cost V 5 bases and J 10 bases; bases outside gene matches: 9. Germline V CDR1 and CDR2: SGHTA, FQGTGA. This CDR3 comprises 14 residues. The CDR3 reads CASSPRTGNEELFF. In DNA, the CDR3 is TGTGCCAGCAGCCCGCGGACAGGGAACGAGGAGCTGTTTTTT.

The V gene is TRBV4-2, the J gene TRBJ1-3; the match to TRBD1 covers 8 bases. Per germline, CDR1 LGHNA and CDR2 YNFKEQ. The length of the CDR3 is 17 residues. V shed 1 base, J shed 1 base, and the junction held 6 bases outside the gene matches. In DNA form, the CDR3 reads TGTGCCAGCAGCCAAGGAGGACAGGGAGGTTCTGGAAACACCATATATTTT. Protein product: CASSQGGQGGSGNTIYF.

This clone was observed a single time. The chain couples TRBV6-5 to TRBJ2-2, with 7 positions matching TRBD2. CDR3 length: 15 amino acids. Germline loops: CDR1 MNHEY, CDR2 SVGAGI. Losses at the gene ends were 6 bases for V and 4 bases for J; bases not matched to a gene: 8. The CDR3 sequence: CASSGGGPGTGELFF. The CDR3 nucleotides read TGTGCCAGCAGCGGGGGAGGGCCGGGCACCGGGGAGCTGTTTTTT.

This sequence joins TRBV5-1 and TRBJ2-5; possible D gene TRBD2, 5 bases. The V end lost 0 bases, the J end lost 1 base, and 7 bases lay between the germline ends. Germline values: CDR1 SGHRS, CDR2 YFSETQ. The CDR3 spans 14 residues. The CDR3 DNA reads as TGCGCCAGCAGCTTGGCGGGGTTCCAAGAGACCCAGTACTTC. As protein: CASSLAGFQETQYF. The full variable domain, its missing parts supplied by reference TRBV5-1 and TRBJ2-5, is KAGVTQTPRYLIKTRGQQVTLSCSPISGHRSVSWYQQTPGQGLQFLFEYFSETQRNKGNFPGRFSGRQFSNSRSEMNVSTLELGDSALYLCASSLAGFQETQYFGPGTRLLVL.

This chain uses TRBV28 with TRBJ2-3; 7 bases match TRBD1. The CDR3 spans 16 residues. The trim removed 5 bases at V and 1 base at J, leaving 9 bases unmatched. Germline CDR1 MDHEN, CDR2 SYDVKM. This CDR3 reads CASSPLQGPGTDTQYF. The CDR3 region has the DNA TGTGCCAGCAGTCCCCTACAGGGGCCGGGCACAGATACGCAGTATTTT. Drawing the rest from reference TRBV28 and TRBJ2-3, the complete variable domain is DVKVTQSSRYLVKRTGEKVFLECVQDMDHENMFWYRQDPGLGLRLIYFSYDVKMKEKGDIPEGYSVSREKKERFSLILESASTNQTSMYLCASSPLQGPGTDTQYFGPGTRLTVL.

As to this clone: The junction does not match germline at one end; this may be a read error. The rearrangement uses TRBV28 and TRBJ1-1; D is unresolved. Germline values: CDR1 MDHEN, CDR2 SYDVKM. There are 12 residues in the CDR3. The CDR3 DNA follows: TGTGCCAGCAGTTCACGGCGGAGCCTCCCTTGGTTT. Encoded protein: CASSSRRSLPWF.

This chain uses TRBV24-1 with TRBJ1-1, with 7 bases fitting TRBD1. CDR3 size: 13 residues. CDR1 and CDR2 from the germline V gene are KGHDR and SFDVKD. The V segment lost 6 bases and the J segment 4 bases; nucleotides outside the gene matches: 4. In DNA, the CDR3 is TGTGCCACCAGTAGGGGGCTGGGCACTGAAGCTTTCTTT. It encodes CATSRGLGTEAFF.

The chain is built from TRBV27 and TRBJ2-5, with D maybe TRBD2 (7 bases). The V gene's germline CDR1 is MNHEY and CDR2 SMNVEV (reference sequence). The CDR3 contains 14 residues. The V and J ends lost 2 bases and 5 bases respectively, with 12 bases between them. The DNA for the CDR3 is TGTGCCAGCAGTTTAACAGGGAGGGGCGAGACCCAGTACTTC. Translated: CASSLTGRGETQYF.

The sample holds one count of this clone. The V call is TRBV6-5, the J call TRBJ1-1; a possible D gene is TRBD1 (6 bases). Trimming shortened V by 6 bases and J by 7 bases, and 15 bases separated the two germline ends. Looked up from germline, CDR1 is MNHEY and CDR2 is SVGAGI. The CDR3 is 13 amino acids. The CDR3 reads CASRLQGEGEAFF. DNA of the CDR3: TGTGCCAGCAGACTACAGGGAGAAGGTGAAGCTTTCTTT.